In its sample, the clone carrying this TCR beta chain was seen many times. The antigen remains undetermined. The length of the CDR3 is 12 residues. V lost 4 bases and J lost 4, with 7 bases in between. The V gene's germline CDR1 is LGHDT and CDR2 YNNKEL (reference sequence). This entry is derived from a study of T cells in Graves' hyperthyroidism and ophthalmopathy. Findings and caveats of the study: Using 13 V-J features, a model discriminated ophthalmopathy from stable hyperthyroidism.

RNA transcripts served as the template for amplifying TCR beta CDR3 regions. The study used the HTBI primer set for a first-round RT-PCR of the TCR CDR3. TCRdb itself ran the multiplex PCR reads through MiXCR, one entry per CDR3 protein. Seen here are 300,000 to 450,000 distinct CDR3 sequences, approximately 15% observed once, and the top ten hold approximately 32%. This receptor was obtained from a woman in her twenties or thirties with Graves' hyperthyroidism. V and J are TRBV3-1 and TRBJ1-2; no definite D call. Sequenced material: blood. The chain's CDR3 is CASSPLGYGYTF. The CDR3, as DNA: TGTGCCAGCAGCCCCCTAGGCTATGGCTACACCTTC.